This TCR beta chain was found in a study of cytomegalovirus exposure and HLA in healthy donors. Looking at the study overall: Genotyping showed 70% to 90% of a few hundred donors falling in the Caucasian-associated ancestry cluster. Broader study findings: Later findings reportedly placed an Asian-associated ancestry cluster below the approximately 670-donor mean for N-insertions. Analysis was carried out at a later point, and it linked a missense DCLRE1C variant to TCR beta V- and J-gene trimming.

Use of 60 Vbeta and 13 Jbeta primers characterized the PCR. The repertoire was sequenced with immunoSEQ multiplex PCR; TCRdb's copy has only in-frame clones and lacks some. The sample's table shows about 120,000 clones. Trimming stripped 4 bases from V and 4 bases from J, with 8 bases between. The CDR3 runs to 13 residues. From germline, CDR1 is LGHNT and CDR2 FRNRAP. A note on this clone: What it recognizes is unknown.

The chain couples TRBV12-5 to TRBJ1-5, with D possibly being TRBD1 (5 bases). The specimen was PBMCs. The clonotype comes from a man aged 18 to 29 in good health and CMV-seronegative. Written as DNA, the CDR3 is TGTGCTAGTGGTTCAGGGTTTAATCAGCCCCAGCATTTT. Protein product: CASGSGFNQPQHF. Full variable domain (outside the CDR3, taken from reference TRBV12-5 and TRBJ1-5): DARVTQTPRHKVTEMGQEVTMRCQPILGHNTVFWYRQTMMQGLELLAYFRNRAPLDDSGMPKDRFSAEMPDATLATLKIQPSEPRDSAVYFCASGSGFNQPQHFGDGTRLSIL.